The rows below give T cell receptor beta chains drawn from one sample of a study of T cells in Graves' hyperthyroidism and ophthalmopathy. TCRdb ran MiXCR on the multiplex PCR reads and lists one entry per CDR3 protein. The sample lists hundreds of thousands of distinct CDR3 sequences; roughly 46% were seen once. The sample consisted of peripheral blood or thyroid tissue (not recorded which). These receptor sequences come from an adult man with Graves' disease, either hyperthyroidism or ophthalmopathy (not recorded which). Each CDR3 is given without its conserved first and last residue.

>TRBV7-7|TRBJ1-2
ASSYSGSGAHYGYT
>TRBV20-1|TRBJ1-5
SATTRAGNQPQH
>TRBV29-1|TRBJ1-2
SVVPGQGYGYT
>TRBV5-1|TRBJ1-2
ASSSRQGGGYT
>TRBV20-1|TRBJ1-1
SASPDRGGTEAF
>TRBV5-1|TRBJ2-2
ASSLIGSGELF
>TRBV5-1|TRBJ1-3
ASSEGSGNIIY
>TRBV2|TRBJ2-5
ASSGGAQETQY
>TRBV9|TRBJ1-6
ASSPTGGAGYNSPLH
>TRBV2|TRBJ1-4
ASSEVGTYEKLF
>TRBV2|TRBJ2-7
ASSQATGTDLEQY